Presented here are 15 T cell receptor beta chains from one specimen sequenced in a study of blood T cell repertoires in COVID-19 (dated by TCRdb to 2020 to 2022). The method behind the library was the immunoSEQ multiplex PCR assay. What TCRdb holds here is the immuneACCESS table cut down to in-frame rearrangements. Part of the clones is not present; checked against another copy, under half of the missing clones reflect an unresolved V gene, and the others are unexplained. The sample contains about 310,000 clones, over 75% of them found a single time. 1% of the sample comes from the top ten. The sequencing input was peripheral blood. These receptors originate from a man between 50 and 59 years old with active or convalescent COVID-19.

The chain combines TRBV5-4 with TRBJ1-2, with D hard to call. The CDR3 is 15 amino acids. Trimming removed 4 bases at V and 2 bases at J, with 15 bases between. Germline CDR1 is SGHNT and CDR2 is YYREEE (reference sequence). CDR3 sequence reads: CASSLDGSGNYGYTF. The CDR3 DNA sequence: TGTGCCAGCAGCCTGGATGGCTCCGGGAACTATGGCTACACCTTC.

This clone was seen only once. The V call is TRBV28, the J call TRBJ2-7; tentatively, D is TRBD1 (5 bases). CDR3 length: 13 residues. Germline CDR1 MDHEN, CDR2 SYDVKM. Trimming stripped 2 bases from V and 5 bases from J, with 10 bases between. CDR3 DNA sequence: TGTGCCAGCAGTTTAGGGGCCTGGGACGAGCAGTACTTC. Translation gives CASSLGAWDEQYF.

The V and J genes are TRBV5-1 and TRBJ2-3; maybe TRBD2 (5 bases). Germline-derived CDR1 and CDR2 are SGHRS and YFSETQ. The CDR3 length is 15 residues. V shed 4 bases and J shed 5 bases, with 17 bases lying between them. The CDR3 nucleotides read TGCGCCAGCAGCCCCCTCGGGATAGCAATAGATACGCAGTATTTT. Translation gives CASSPLGIAIDTQYF.

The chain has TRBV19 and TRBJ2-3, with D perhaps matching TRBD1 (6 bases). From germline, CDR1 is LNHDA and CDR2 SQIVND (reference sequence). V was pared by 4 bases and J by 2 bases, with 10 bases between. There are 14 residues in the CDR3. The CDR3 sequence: CASSTQGNTDTQYF. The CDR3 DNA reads TGTGCCAGTAGTACACAGGGTAACACAGATACGCAGTATTTT.

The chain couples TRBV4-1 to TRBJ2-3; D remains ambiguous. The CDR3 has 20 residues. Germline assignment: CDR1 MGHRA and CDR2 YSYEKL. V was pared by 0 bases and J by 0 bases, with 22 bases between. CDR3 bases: TGCGCCAGCAGCCAAGATGGGCCCTTATTGGCCAGTTCTAGCACAGATACGCAGTATTTT. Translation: CASSQDGPLLASSSTDTQYF.

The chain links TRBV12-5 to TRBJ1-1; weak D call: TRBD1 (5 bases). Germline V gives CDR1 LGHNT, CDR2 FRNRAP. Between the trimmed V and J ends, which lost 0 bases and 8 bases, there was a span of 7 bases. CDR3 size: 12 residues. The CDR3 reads CASGLVDREAFF. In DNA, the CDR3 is TGTGCTAGTGGTTTGGTCGACAGAGAAGCTTTCTTT.

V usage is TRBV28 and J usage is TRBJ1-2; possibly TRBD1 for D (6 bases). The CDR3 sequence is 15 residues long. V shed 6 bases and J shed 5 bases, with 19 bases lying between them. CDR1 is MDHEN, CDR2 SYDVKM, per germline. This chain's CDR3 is CASRSSGGGNYGYTF. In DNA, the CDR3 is TGTGCCAGCAGGTCGTCTGGCGGGGGCAATTATGGCTACACCTTC.

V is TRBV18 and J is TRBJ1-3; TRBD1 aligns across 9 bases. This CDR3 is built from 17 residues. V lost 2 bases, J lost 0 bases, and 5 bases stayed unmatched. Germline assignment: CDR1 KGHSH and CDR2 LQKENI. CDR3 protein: CASSPGQGSYSGNTIYF. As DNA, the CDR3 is TGTGCCAGCTCACCAGGACAGGGGTCCTACTCTGGAAACACCATATATTTT.

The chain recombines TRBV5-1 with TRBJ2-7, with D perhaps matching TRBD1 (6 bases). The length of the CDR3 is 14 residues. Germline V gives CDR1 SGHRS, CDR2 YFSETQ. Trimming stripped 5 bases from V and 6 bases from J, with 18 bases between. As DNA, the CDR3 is TGCGCCAGCAGATTACAGGGATATGAGGGCGAGCAGTACTTC. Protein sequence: CASRLQGYEGEQYF.

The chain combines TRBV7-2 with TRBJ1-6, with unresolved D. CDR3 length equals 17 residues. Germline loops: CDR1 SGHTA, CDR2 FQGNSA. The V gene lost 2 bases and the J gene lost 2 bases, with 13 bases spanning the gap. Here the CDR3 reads CASSLKAASPYNSPLHF. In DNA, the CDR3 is TGTGCCAGCAGCTTAAAAGCCGCCTCTCCCTATAATTCACCCCTCCACTTT.

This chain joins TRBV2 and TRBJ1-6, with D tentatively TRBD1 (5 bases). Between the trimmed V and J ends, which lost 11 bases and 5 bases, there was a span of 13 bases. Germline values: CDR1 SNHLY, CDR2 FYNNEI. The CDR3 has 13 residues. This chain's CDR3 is CAGGTGNNSPLHF. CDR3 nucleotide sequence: TGTGCCGGAGGGACCGGTAATAATTCACCCCTCCACTTT.

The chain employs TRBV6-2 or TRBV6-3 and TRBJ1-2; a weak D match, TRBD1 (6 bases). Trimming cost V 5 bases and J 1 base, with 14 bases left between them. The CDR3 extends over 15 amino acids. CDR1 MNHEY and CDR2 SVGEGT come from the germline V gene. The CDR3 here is CASSRSGTRNYGYTF. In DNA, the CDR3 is TGTGCCAGCAGTCGCTCCGGGACACGTAACTATGGCTACACCTTC.

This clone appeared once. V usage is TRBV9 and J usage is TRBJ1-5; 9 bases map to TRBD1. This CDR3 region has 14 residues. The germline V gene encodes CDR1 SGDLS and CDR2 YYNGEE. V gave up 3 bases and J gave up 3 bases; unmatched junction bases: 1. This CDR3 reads CASSEQGANQPQHF. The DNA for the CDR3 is TGTGCCAGCAGCGAACAGGGGGCCAATCAGCCCCAGCATTTT.

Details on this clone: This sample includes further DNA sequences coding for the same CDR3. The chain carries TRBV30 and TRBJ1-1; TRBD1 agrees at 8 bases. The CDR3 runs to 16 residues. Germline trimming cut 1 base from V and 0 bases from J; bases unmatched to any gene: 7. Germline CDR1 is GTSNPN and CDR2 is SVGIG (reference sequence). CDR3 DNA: TGTGCCTGGAGTGGCGGGGCGACAGGGGTGAACACTGAAGCTTTCTTT. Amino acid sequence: CAWSGGATGVNTEAFF.

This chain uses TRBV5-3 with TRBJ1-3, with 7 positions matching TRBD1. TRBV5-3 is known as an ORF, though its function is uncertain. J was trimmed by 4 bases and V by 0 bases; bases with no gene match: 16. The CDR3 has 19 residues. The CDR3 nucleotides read TGTGCCAGAAGCTTGGAGGAGCCGAGCAGGGGGGCTGCCGGAAACACCATATATTTT. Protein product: CARSLEEPSRGAAGNTIYF.